This TCR beta chain was sequenced for a study of T-cell memory formation after mild COVID-19. Study details: There were largely donor-specific TCR clusters. Overall study findings and caveats: There was no confirmation that second-wave clones peaking on day 37 were SARS-CoV-2 specific.

V dropped 7 bases and J dropped 8; count of bases not matched to a gene: 14. This CDR3 spans 15 amino acids. CDR1 SGHVS and CDR2 FQNEAQ come from the germline V gene. There are a few counts of this clonotype. The antigen is undetermined. After 5'RACE with constant-segment primers, TCR alpha and TCR beta cDNA libraries carrying sample barcodes and UMIs were obtained. TCRdb re-derived calls from the 5' RACE reads in MiXCR, one entry per CDR3 protein. The table includes around 99,000 distinct CDR3 sequences, about an eighth detected once. Source material: PBMCs or a T cell subset sorted from them (not recorded which). This sequence joins TRBV7-8 and TRBJ2-1, with 7 bases matching TRBD2. This TCR was recovered from a man younger than 35 who had mild COVID-19 (a few samples of this study predate the infection). Cell type and time point are not known. The CDR3 loop reads CASTSGGVPGDEQFF. The CDR3 nucleotides read TGTGCCAGCACCAGTGGGGGGGTCCCCGGGGATGAGCAGTTCTTC.